This T cell receptor (beta chain) was sequenced during a study of T cells in Graves' hyperthyroidism and ophthalmopathy. Study results and caveats: Most thyroid clonotypes expanded above 0.001 appeared in blood too.

TCR beta CDR3 region amplification was performed from RNA transcripts. RT-PCR in the first round (using the HTBI primer set) targeted the TCR CDR3. TCRdb redid the calling of the multiplex PCR reads with MiXCR, one entry per CDR3 protein. The repertoire consists of 500,000 to 650,000 distinct CDR3 sequences, with 12% to 15% occurring once and the leading ten covering approximately 14%. From roughly 9.2 ml of fresh peripheral blood, PBMCs were isolated. About this clonotype: Antigen: not known.

With 7 bases clipped from V and 6 bases from J, the junction kept 10 bases outside the gene matches. The CDR3 is made up of 14 amino acids. The origin of this receptor is a woman aged 40 to 50 with Graves' hyperthyroidism. Sample: blood. This chain links TRBV12-3 or TRBV12-4 with TRBJ2-7; 9 bases fit TRBD1. The CDR3 DNA sequence: TGTGCCAGCACCCGCGGACAGGGGCACTTCGAGCAGTACTTC. Translation: CASTRGQGHFEQYF.